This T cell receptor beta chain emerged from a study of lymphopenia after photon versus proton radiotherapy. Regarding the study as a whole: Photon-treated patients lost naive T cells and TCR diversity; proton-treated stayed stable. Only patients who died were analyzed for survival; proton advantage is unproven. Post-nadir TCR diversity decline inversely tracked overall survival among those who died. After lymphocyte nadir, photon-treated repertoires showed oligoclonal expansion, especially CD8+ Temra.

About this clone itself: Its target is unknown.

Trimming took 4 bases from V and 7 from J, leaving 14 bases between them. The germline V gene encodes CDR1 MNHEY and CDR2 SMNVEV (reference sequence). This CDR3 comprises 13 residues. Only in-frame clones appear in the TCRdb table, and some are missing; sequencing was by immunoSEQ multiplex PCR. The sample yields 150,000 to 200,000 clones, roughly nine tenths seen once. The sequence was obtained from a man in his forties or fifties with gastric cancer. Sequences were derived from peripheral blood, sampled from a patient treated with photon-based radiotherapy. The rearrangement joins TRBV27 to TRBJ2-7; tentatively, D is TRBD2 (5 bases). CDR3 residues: CASSSSSPGEQYF. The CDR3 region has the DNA TGTGCCAGCAGTTCCAGTTCCCCGGGGGAGCAGTACTTC.